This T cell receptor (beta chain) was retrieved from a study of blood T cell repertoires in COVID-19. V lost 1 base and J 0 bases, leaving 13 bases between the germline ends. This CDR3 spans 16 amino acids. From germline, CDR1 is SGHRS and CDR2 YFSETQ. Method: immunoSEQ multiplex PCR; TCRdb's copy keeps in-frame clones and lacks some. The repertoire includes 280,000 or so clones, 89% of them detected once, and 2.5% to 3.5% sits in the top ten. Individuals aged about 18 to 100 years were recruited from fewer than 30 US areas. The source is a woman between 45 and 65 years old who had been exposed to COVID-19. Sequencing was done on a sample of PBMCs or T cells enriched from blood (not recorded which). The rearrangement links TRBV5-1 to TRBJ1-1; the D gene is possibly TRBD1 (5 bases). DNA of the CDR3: TGCGCCAGCAGCTTGTTCTTCGACAGCATGAACACTGAAGCTTTCTTT. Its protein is CASSLFFDSMNTEAFF.